This TCR beta chain was identified during a study of T cell repertoires in cytomegalovirus infection. MiXCR was run by TCRdb on the reads, yielding one entry per CDR3 protein. The table has around 530,000 distinct CDR3 sequences, 26% seen once. From germline, CDR1 is SGHTA and CDR2 FQGTGA. CDR3 size: 15 residues. Germline trimming cut 5 bases from V and 5 bases from J; bases unmatched to any gene: 9. The study, taken as a whole, reports: HLA-C-restricted CMV-specific TCR beta clonotypes were dominant in the ex vivo response.

This clonotype occurred a few times. Its antigen is not known. This clonotype was sampled from a human donor in good health (CMV status not recorded). Some clones in this sample may be carry-over from other donors' samples. V and J are TRBV7-3 and TRBJ2-1, with 7 bases fitting TRBD1. Sequences were obtained from PBMCs. The CDR3 loop reads CASSPDNRGNNEQFF. The CDR3 DNA follows: TGTGCCAGCAGCCCAGATAACAGGGGAAACAATGAGCAGTTCTTC.